A selection of T cell receptor beta chains follows, all from one sample in a study of PD-1 blockade in classical Hodgkin lymphoma. Measured with immunoSEQ multiplex PCR; TCRdb has only the in-frame clones, and not every one. The sample yields just over 35,000 clones, about 70% seen once. This specimen was peripheral blood mononuclear cells (PBMCs), taken before the second cycle of nivolumab. The receptors were sampled from a human donor with classical Hodgkin lymphoma. Both conserved end residues are trimmed from each CDR3.

TRBV4-1	TRBJ1-1	ASSQVPGQGANTEAF
TRBV28	TRBJ1-2	ASSLTSYGYT
TRBV5-1	TRBJ1-3	ASSPGTTGNTIY
TRBV5-4	TRBJ2-7	ASSLGAGGSYEQY
TRBV6-5	TRBJ1-1	ASFANTEAF
TRBV7-3	TRBJ2-1	ASSRSGVNEQF
TRBV5-4	TRBJ1-2	ASSSTGNYGYT
TRBV7-2	TRBJ1-6	ASSLSSSYNSPLH
TRBV5-4	TRBJ1-1	ASSLQRRTEAF
TRBV4-3	TRBJ1-3	ASSQDAGVFGNTIY
TRBV19	TRBJ2-5	AAGSAGQETQY
TRBV2	TRBJ1-4	ASRGAGGYGNEKLF
TRBV5-5	TRBJ1-2	ASSFETDYGYT
TRBV11-1	TRBJ2-5	ASSPTLATQETQY
TRBV29-1	TRBJ2-2	SVQNTGELF
TRBV28	TRBJ1-2	ASKQGVYGYT
TRBV5-1	TRBJ2-5	ASSQTGTSGQETQY
TRBV19	TRBJ1-2	ASSPIQGDYGYT
TRBV5-1	TRBJ2-6	ASFPGGVRSGANVLT
TRBV30	TRBJ1-2	AWKQRYGYT
TRBV18	TRBJ1-1	ASSYGGWNTEAF
TRBV6-1	TRBJ1-3	ASSEALAGWGNTIY